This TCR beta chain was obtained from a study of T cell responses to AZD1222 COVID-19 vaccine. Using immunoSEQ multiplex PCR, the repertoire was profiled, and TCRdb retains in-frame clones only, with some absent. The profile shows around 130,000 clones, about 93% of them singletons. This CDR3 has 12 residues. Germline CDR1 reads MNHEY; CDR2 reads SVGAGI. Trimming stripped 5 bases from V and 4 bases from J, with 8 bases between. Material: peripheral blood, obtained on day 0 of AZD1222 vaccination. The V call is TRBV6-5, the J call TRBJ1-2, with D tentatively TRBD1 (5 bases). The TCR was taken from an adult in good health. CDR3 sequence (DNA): TGTGCCAGCAGTCAGGGATTCTATGGCTACACCTTC. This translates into CASSQGFYGYTF.